This T cell receptor beta chain was documented in a study of cytomegalovirus exposure and HLA in healthy donors. This clone was counted between two and nine times. It was with 60 Vbeta and 13 Jbeta primers that the PCR ran. Profiled with immunoSEQ multiplex PCR; TCRdb holds only in-frame clones, not every one. Among 130,000 or so clones listed, around 80% were seen once. Trimming removed 5 bases from V and 3 bases from J, with 8 bases in between. This CDR3 contains 13 residues. CDR1 and CDR2 from the germline V gene are PRHDT and FYEKMQ (reference sequence). This sequence originates from a man in his forties in good health and CMV-seronegative. This chain connects TRBV13 to TRBJ2-1; D gene ambiguous. Sequencing was done on a sample of PBMCs. CDR3 in amino acids: CASSPPGYNEQFF. The CDR3 DNA reads as TGTGCCAGCAGCCCCCCAGGCTACAATGAGCAGTTCTTC.